This section outlines one T cell receptor (beta chain) sequence together with its context. The data derive from a study of T cells in Graves' hyperthyroidism and ophthalmopathy. V shed 3 bases and J shed 1 base, with 6 bases lying between them. The CDR3 loop spans 14 amino acids. Per germline, CDR1 LNHDA and CDR2 SQIVND (reference sequence). Amplified regions were TCR beta CDR3 sequences from RNA transcripts. Using the HTBI primer set, a first-round RT-PCR was run on the TCR CDR3. TCRdb analysed the multiplex PCR reads with MiXCR anew, one entry per CDR3 protein. This table holds around 700,000 distinct CDR3 sequences, 18% found once.

What was sequenced was blood. V and J are TRBV19 and TRBJ2-2; the D gene is possibly TRBD2 (5 bases). This receptor was taken from a woman in her forties or fifties with Graves' hyperthyroidism that later progressed to Graves' ophthalmopathy. CDR3 sequence reads: CASSMAGNTGELFF. Written as DNA, the CDR3 is TGTGCCAGTAGTATGGCGGGGAACACCGGGGAGCTGTTTTTT.